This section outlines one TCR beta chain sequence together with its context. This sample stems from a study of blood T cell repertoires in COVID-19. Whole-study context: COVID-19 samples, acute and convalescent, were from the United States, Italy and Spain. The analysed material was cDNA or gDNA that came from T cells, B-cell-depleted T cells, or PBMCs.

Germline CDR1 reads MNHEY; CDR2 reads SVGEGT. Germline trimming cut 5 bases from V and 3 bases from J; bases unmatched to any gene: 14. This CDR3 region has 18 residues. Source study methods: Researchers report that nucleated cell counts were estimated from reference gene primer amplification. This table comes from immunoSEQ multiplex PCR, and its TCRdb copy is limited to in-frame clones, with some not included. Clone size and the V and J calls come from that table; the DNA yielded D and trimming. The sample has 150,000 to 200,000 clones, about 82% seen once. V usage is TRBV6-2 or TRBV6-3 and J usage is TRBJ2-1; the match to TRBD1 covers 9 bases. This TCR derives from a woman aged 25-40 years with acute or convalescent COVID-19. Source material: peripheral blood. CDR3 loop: CASSPLQGAPSFYNEQFF. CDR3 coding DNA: TGTGCCAGCAGTCCGCTACAGGGGGCGCCTTCTTTCTACAATGAGCAGTTCTTC.